The entry that follows covers one T cell receptor beta chain sequence. Deletions cut 1 base from V and 8 bases from J, with 14 bases between. This CDR3 comprises 14 residues. Per germline, CDR1 SGHVS and CDR2 FNYEAQ. The data originate from a study of blood T cell repertoires in COVID-19. Background on the study: Sites in the United States, Italy and Spain provided acute and convalescent COVID-19 samples. T cells, B-cell-depleted T cells, or PBMCs provided the cDNA or gDNA that served as material.

Methods used by the authors: By means of reference gene primer amplification, nucleated cell counts were estimated. Sequencing was performed with immunoSEQ multiplex PCR; in TCRdb, only in-frame clones are kept and a portion is missing. V, J and clone size were drawn from that table, and D and trimming were deduced from the DNA. The data hold about 130,000 clones, with roughly four fifths observed a single time. During active infection, Seattle patients enrolled and were then monitored through disease. The V call is TRBV7-6, the J call TRBJ1-2; weak D call: TRBD1 (5 bases). The sample consisted of peripheral blood. The TCR was taken from a man under 40 with COVID-19, enrolled during active disease. CDR3 sequence: CASSLEPGLGGYTF. CDR3 DNA sequence: TGTGCCAGCAGCTTAGAGCCAGGGCTGGGAGGCTACACCTTC.